This record concerns one T cell receptor beta chain sequence. Its specificity is not known. This record comes from a study of beta chain features in type 1 diabetes. Germline V gene data show CDR1 as LGHNA and CDR2 as YSLEER. This CDR3 contains 15 residues. V lost 0 bases to trimming and J lost 4 bases, with 11 bases between them. Notes on the study in general: Patients with Type 1 diabetes showed moderately but significantly shorter TCRB CDR3s in all four CD4+ subsets. PCR could preferentially amplify shorter templates, alike in patients and controls.

Expressed TCRB transcripts were sequenced after all isolated RNA was converted to cDNA. Here immunoSEQ multiplex PCR was the method, and the copy in TCRdb shows in-frame clones only, minus some. The data show around 650,000 clones, 9.5% to 15% seen once. The chain is built from TRBV4-3 and TRBJ2-3; TRBD1 might be the D (6 bases). The sample consisted of naive CD4+ T cells from blood. The receptor comes from a man aged 30 to 39 with type 1 diabetes. In DNA, the CDR3 is TGCGCCAGCAGCCAAGAAACAGGGTCAGCAGATACGCAGTATTTT. This sequence encodes CASSQETGSADTQYF.